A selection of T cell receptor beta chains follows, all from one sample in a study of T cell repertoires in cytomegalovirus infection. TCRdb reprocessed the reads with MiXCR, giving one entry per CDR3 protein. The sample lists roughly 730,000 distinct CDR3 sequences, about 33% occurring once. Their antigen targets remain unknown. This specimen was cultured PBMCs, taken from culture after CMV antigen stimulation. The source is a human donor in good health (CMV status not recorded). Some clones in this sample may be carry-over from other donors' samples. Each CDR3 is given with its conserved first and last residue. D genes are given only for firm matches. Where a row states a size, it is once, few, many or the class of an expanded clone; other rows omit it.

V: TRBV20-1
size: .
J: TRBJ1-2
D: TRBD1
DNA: TGCAGTGCTGGGACAGGTGGCGACTATGGCTACACCTTC
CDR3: CSAGTGGDYGYTF

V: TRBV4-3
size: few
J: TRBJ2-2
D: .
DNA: TGCGCCAGCAGCCAGGAAGGGGGGGTTCCCACCGGGGAGCTGTTTTTT
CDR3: CASSQEGGVPTGELFF

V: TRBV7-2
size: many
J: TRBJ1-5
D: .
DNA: TGTGCCAGCAGCGGAGGCCCTAGGTGGGATCAGCCCCAGCATTTT
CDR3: CASSGGPRWDQPQHF

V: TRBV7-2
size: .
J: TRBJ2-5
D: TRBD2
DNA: TGTGCCAGCAGCTCCCGGCGGGGGGGGCCAACCCAAGAGACCCAGTACTTC
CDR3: CASSSRRGGPTQETQYF

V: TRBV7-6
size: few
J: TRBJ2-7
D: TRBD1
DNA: TGTGCCAGCAGCCAGGGACAGGGGTTCAACGAGCAGTACTTC
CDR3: CASSQGQGFNEQYF

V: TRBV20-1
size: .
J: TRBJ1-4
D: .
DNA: TGCAGTGCTAGACCGGGTGGAGCAATTGGAGAAAAACTGTTTTTT
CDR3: CSARPGGAIGEKLFF

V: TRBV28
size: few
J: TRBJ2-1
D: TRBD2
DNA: TGTGCCAGCTCTTTTCCCCAGCGGGGGGGCAATGAGCAGTTCTTC
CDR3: CASSFPQRGGNEQFF

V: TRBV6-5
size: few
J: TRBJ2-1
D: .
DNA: TGTGCCAGCAGTTACCCGAGGGGGGGAAACAATGAGCAGTTCTTC
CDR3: CASSYPRGGNNEQFF

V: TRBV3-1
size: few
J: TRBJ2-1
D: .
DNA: TGTGCCAGCAGCCACAGGGGTATAGGCAATGAGCAGTTCTTC
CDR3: CASSHRGIGNEQFF

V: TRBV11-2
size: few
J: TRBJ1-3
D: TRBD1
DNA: TGTGCCAGCAGCCAGAACTGGGACAGCGGAAACACCATATATTTT
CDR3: CASSQNWDSGNTIYF

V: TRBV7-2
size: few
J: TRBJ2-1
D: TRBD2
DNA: TGTGCCAGCAGCTTGATCAAGGCTAGCGGGTACAATGAGCAGTTCTTC
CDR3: CASSLIKASGYNEQFF

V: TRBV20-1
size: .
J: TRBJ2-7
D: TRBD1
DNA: TGCAGTGCTAGAGATTTTAGGGGGCCTTACGAGCAGTACTTC
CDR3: CSARDFRGPYEQYF

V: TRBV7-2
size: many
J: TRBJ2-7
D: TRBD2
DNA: TGTGCCAGCAGCTTAGGGTTAGCGGGATGGGAAGAGCAGTACTTC
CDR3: CASSLGLAGWEEQYF

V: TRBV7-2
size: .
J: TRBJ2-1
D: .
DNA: TGTGCCAGCAGCTCCCTGGGGGCCCGGTGGTCCTACAATGAGCAGTTCTTC
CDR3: CASSSLGARWSYNEQFF

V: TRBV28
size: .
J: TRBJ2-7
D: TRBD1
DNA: TGTGCCAGCAGCTTGAACAGGGGGTTCTACGAGCAGTACTTC
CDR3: CASSLNRGFYEQYF

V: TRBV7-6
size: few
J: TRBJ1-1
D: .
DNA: TGTGCCAGCAGCCATTACAGGGACCCTGAAGCTTTCTTT
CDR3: CASSHYRDPEAFF

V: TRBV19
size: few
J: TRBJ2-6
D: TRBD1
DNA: TGTGCCAGTAGTCTTCCCGGCCCCAGGGGGATTGGCAGGCGGGCCAACGTCCTGACTTTC
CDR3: CASSLPGPRGIGRRANVLTF

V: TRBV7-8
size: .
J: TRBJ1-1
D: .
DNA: TGTGCCAGCAGCTTTCAATACCGGGGGCCCACTGGAGCTTTCTTT
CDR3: CASSFQYRGPTGAFF

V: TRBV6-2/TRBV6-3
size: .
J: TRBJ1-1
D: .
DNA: TGTGCCAGCAGTTACGAAGGTGCGAACACTGAAGCTTTCTTT
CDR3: CASSYEGANTEAFF

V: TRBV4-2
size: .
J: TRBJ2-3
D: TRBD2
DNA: TGTGCCAGCAGCCAAGAGACTAGCGGGACAGATACGCAGTATTTT
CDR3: CASSQETSGTDTQYF

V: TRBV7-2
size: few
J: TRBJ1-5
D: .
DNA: TGTGCCAGCAGCTTAGACTATGGGGATTATAGCAATCAGCCCCAGCATTTT
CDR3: CASSLDYGDYSNQPQHF

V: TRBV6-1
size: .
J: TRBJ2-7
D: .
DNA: TGTGCCAGTGAGGTTGGTCAACCCGCGAGGAGCGAGCAGTACTTC
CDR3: CASEVGQPARSEQYF

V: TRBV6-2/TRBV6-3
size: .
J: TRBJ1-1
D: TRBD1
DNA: TGTGCCAGCAGTTACGGGACAGGGGGGTATGGTGAAGCTTTCTTT
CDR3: CASSYGTGGYGEAFF

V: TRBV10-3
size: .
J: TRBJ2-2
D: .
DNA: TGTGCCATCTTAGGGCATCCGAACACCGGGGAGCTGTTTTTT
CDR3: CAILGHPNTGELFF

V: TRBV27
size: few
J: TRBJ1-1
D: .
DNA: TGTGCCAGCAGTTTTTCAGGAGAGGGGGCTTTCTTT
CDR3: CASSFSGEGAFF

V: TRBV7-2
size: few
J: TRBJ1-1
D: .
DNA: TGTGCCAGCAGCCCCTGGGCGGGGGGGAAGGTAGCTTTCTTT
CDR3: CASSPWAGGKVAFF

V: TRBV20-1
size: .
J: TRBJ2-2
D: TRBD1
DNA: TGCAGTGCTAAAGCGACAGGGGTGGGGGAGCTGTTCTTT
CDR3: CSAKATGVGELFF

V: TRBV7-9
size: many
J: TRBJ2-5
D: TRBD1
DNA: TGTGCCAGCAGCCGCCGGGACAGACAAGAGACCCAGTACTTC
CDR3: CASSRRDRQETQYF

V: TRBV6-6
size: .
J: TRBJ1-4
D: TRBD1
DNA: TGTGCCAGCAGTCCCCCTCGGACAGGGGGCACCGCCACTACCACATCGGAGGGAGAAAAACTGTTTTTT
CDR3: CASSPPRTGGTATTTSEGEKLFF

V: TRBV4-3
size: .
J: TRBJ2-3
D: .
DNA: TGCGCCAGCAGCCAAGATCCCTGGCGTACGCAGTATTTT
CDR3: CASSQDPWRTQYF

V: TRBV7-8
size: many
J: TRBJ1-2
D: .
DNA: TGTGCCAGCAGCTTAGGGCGGCACAGTACTAACTATGGCTACACCTTC
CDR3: CASSLGRHSTNYGYTF

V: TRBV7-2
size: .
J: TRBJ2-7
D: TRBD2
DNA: TGTGCCAGCAGCTTAGTTCTAGCGGGGGACGAGCAGTACTTC
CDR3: CASSLVLAGDEQYF

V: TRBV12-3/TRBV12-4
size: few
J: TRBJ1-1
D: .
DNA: TGTGCCAGCACCCTCCTAAGGTACACTGAAGCTTTCTTT
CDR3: CASTLLRYTEAFF

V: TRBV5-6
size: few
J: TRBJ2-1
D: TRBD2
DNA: TGTGCCAGCAGCAGAGGACTAGCGGGAGCCCTTTCCTACAATGAGCAGTTCTTC
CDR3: CASSRGLAGALSYNEQFF

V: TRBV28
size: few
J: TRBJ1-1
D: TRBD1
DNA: TGTGCCAGCAGTTTATTAACAGGGGCGGGGAACACTGAAGCTTTCTTT
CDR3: CASSLLTGAGNTEAFF

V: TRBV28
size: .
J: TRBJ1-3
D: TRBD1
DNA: TGTGCCAGCAGCTTACCGGGACAGCTTCCCTCTGGAAACACCATATATTTT
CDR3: CASSLPGQLPSGNTIYF

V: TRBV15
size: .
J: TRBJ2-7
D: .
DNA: TGTGCCACCAGCAGAGATCGGGACTCCACCTACGAGCAGTACTTC
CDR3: CATSRDRDSTYEQYF

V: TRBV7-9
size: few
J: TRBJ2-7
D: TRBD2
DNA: TGTGCCAGCAGCTTAAGGCGGGAGGGCCTCCCCGAGCAGTACTTC
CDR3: CASSLRREGLPEQYF

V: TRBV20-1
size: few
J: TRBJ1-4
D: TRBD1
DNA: TGCAGTGTCCGGCCGACAGGGGCAAATGAAAAACTGTTTTTT
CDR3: CSVRPTGANEKLFF

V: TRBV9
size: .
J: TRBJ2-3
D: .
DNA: TGTGCCAGCAGCGTAAGTCCAATGACAGATACGCAGTATTTT
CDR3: CASSVSPMTDTQYF

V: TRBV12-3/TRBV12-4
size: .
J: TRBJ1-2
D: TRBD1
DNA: TGTGCCAGCAGTATAAGGGGGACAGTAATAGGCGGCTACACCTTC
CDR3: CASSIRGTVIGGYTF